The 21 T cell receptor beta chains reported below all come from one sample, sequenced in a study of T cell responses to AZD1222 COVID-19 vaccine. Repertoires were generated with immunoSEQ multiplex PCR, while TCRdb's copy carries only in-frame clones and drops some. The profile shows fewer than 200,000 clones, 80% to 95% of them singletons. Specimen: peripheral blood, collected on day 0 of AZD1222 vaccination. Every receptor here comes from an adult in good health.

The count of this clone is one. The chain joins TRBV28 to TRBJ1-1, with D uncertain. This CDR3 spans 15 amino acids. Germline V gene lookup returns CDR1 MDHEN and CDR2 SYDVKM. Trimming pared 3 bases from V and 1 base from J, leaving 12 bases between. The CDR3, as DNA: TGTGCCAGCAGTTTGCGAAGCTTGAAGAACACTGAAGCTTTCTTT. It encodes CASSLRSLKNTEAFF.

The rearrangement links TRBV5-1 to TRBJ1-3, with TRBD1 matching 8 bases. With V trimmed by 4 bases and J by 4 bases, 10 bases remained unmatched. CDR1 and CDR2 (germline): SGHRS, YFSETQ. This CDR3 has 16 amino acids. CDR3 DNA: TGCGCCAGCAGCCCCGGACAGGGTCAGACAGGAAACACCATATATTTT. It translates to CASSPGQGQTGNTIYF.

This chain joins TRBV7-2 and TRBJ1-4; D is possibly TRBD1 (5 bases). The V end lost 5 bases, the J end lost 5 bases, and 15 bases lay between the germline ends. The germline V gene encodes CDR1 SGHTA and CDR2 FQGNSA. The CDR3 has 15 residues. The CDR3 region is CASSPGPTNNEKLFF. The CDR3 coding sequence is TGTGCCAGCAGCCCGGGACCGACAAACAATGAAAAACTGTTTTTT.

This clone has just a few counts. This CDR3 is CASSWTGRGTEAFF. The CDR3 region has the DNA TGCGCCAGCAGCTGGACCGGACGAGGCACTGAAGCTTTCTTT. V gene TRBV4-1 combines with J gene TRBJ1-1, with D uncertain. Looked up from germline, CDR1 is MGHRA and CDR2 is YSYEKL. The CDR3 extends over 14 amino acids. V lost 5 bases and J 4 bases, leaving 14 bases between the germline ends.

The chain employs TRBV20-1 and TRBJ1-1; the D is unclear. From germline, CDR1 is DFQATT and CDR2 SNEGSKA (reference sequence). This CDR3 contains 14 residues. V was cut by 3 bases and J by 0 bases, with 11 bases left in between. The CDR3 sequence is CSASKAGLNTEAFF. The DNA for the CDR3 is TGCAGTGCTAGTAAGGCAGGCTTGAACACTGAAGCTTTCTTT.

V and J are TRBV4-2 and TRBJ2-3, with 9 bases identical to TRBD2. CDR1 LGHNA and CDR2 YNFKEQ come from the germline V gene. V lost 0 bases and J lost 2; bases outside the gene matches: 9. The CDR3 runs 18 residues. The CDR3 reads CASSQDLGTSTATDTQYF. DNA for the CDR3: TGTGCCAGCAGCCAAGATTTAGGGACTAGCACAGCCACAGATACGCAGTATTTT.

This chain uses TRBV10-1 with TRBJ1-1; unclear D gene. Germline CDR1 is WNHNN and CDR2 is SYGVQD (reference sequence). The length of the CDR3 is 12 residues. V dropped 3 bases and J dropped 8 bases, with 10 bases sitting between them. In nucleotides, the CDR3 is TGCGCCAGCAGTGATCCCGCGACAGAAGCTTTCTTT. It specifies CASSDPATEAFF.

The chain joins TRBV29-1 to TRBJ1-2, with D tentatively TRBD1 (6 bases). Germline loops: CDR1 SQVTM, CDR2 ANQGSEA. The V end lost 6 bases, the J end lost 5 bases, and 16 bases lay between the germline ends. This CDR3 has 13 amino acids. The chain's CDR3 is CSVWDTEGYGYTF. The CDR3 region has the DNA TGCAGCGTATGGGACACCGAGGGGTATGGCTACACCTTC.

The V and J genes are TRBV6-2 or TRBV6-3 and TRBJ2-3, with TRBD2 matching 7 bases. V shed 6 bases and J 1 base; nucleotides not matched to a gene: 7. This CDR3 contains 15 residues. Per germline, CDR1 MNHEY and CDR2 SVGEGT. This CDR3 reads CASSRGAGGTDTQYF. The CDR3, as DNA: TGTGCCAGCAGCCGAGGGGCGGGAGGCACAGATACGCAGTATTTT.

The V gene is TRBV6-2 or TRBV6-3, the J gene TRBJ2-1, with 9 bases matching TRBD1. The CDR3 extends over 14 amino acids. CDR1 is MNHEY, CDR2 SVGEGT, per germline. V dropped 5 bases and J dropped 6; count of bases not matched to a gene: 5. CDR3 nucleotide sequence: TGTGCCAGCAGTGAGGGACAGGGAGTCAATGAGCAGTTCTTC. The encoded protein is CASSEGQGVNEQFF.

The J gene is TRBJ1-4, the V gene TRBV2; D is unclear. Germline V gene lookup returns CDR1 SNHLY and CDR2 FYNNEI. V dropped 3 bases and J dropped 7 bases, with 3 bases sitting between them. The CDR3 length is 11 residues. The DNA of the CDR3 is TGTGCCAGCAGTGAGGGTGAAAAACTGTTTTTT. Translation gives CASSEGEKLFF.

This rearrangement joins TRBV5-4 to TRBJ1-1, with D possibly TRBD1 on 6 matching bases. The length of the CDR3 is 12 residues. CDR1 SGHNT and CDR2 YYREEE come from the germline V gene (reference sequence). Trimming stripped 1 base from V and 8 bases from J, with 9 bases between. CDR3 protein: CASSLWQGEAFF. The CDR3 nucleotides read TGTGCCAGCAGCTTGTGGCAGGGGGAAGCTTTCTTT.

This chain uses TRBV2 with TRBJ2-5; perhaps TRBD2 as D (5 bases). From germline, CDR1 is SNHLY and CDR2 FYNNEI. Trimming took off 5 bases at V and 1 base at J, with 8 bases between the two ends. This CDR3 spans 13 amino acids. CDR3 loop: CASSRETQETQYF. In DNA, the CDR3 is TGTGCCAGCAGTAGGGAGACCCAAGAGACCCAGTACTTC.

V is TRBV7-8 and J is TRBJ1-2; 8 bases are a match to TRBD1. The CDR3 is 15 amino acids. Germline assignment: CDR1 SGHVS and CDR2 FQNEAQ. The V and J ends lost 4 bases and 4 bases, in that order; junction bases with no gene match: 8. This CDR3 is CASSSRAGGAYGYTF. In nucleotides, the CDR3 is TGTGCCAGCAGCTCAAGAGCAGGGGGCGCCTATGGCTACACCTTC.

The chain carries TRBV2 and TRBJ1-5; 9 positions match TRBD1. The CDR3 totals 15 residues. With V trimmed by 6 bases and J by 6 bases, 9 bases remained unmatched. Per germline, CDR1 SNHLY and CDR2 FYNNEI. CDR3 in amino acids: CASREGGTGIQPQHF. DNA of the CDR3: TGTGCCAGCAGAGAGGGAGGGACAGGGATTCAGCCCCAGCATTTT.

This clone was seen just once. This chain connects TRBV19 to TRBJ1-1; perhaps TRBD1 as D (5 bases). Trimming took 3 bases from V and 2 from J, leaving 10 bases between them. Germline V gene sequence: CDR1 LNHDA, CDR2 SQIVND (reference sequence). The CDR3 runs to 14 residues. The CDR3 region is CASSIYRSNTEAFF. The CDR3 DNA sequence: TGTGCCAGTAGTATCTACAGGTCCAACACTGAAGCTTTCTTT.

The chain uses TRBV27 and TRBJ1-1, with D perhaps TRBD1 (6 bases). Trimming shortened V by 7 bases and J by 4 bases, and 16 bases separated the two germline ends. The CDR3 length is 14 residues. Germline CDR1 reads MNHEY; CDR2 reads SMNVEV (reference sequence). The CDR3 region has the DNA TGTGCCAGCAATTTGGAGGGGGGGGCCACTGAAGCTTTCTTT. Translating it yields CASNLEGGATEAFF.

V usage is TRBV27 and J usage is TRBJ1-3; TRBD1 might be the D (6 bases). CDR1 MNHEY and CDR2 SMNVEV come from the germline V gene (reference sequence). CDR3 length equals 15 residues. The germline V and J ends were trimmed by 6 bases and 2 bases, with 14 bases remaining between them. The CDR3 loop reads CASRAEGVPGNTIYF. As DNA, the CDR3 is TGTGCCAGCAGAGCCGAGGGGGTTCCTGGAAACACCATATATTTT.

The chain joins TRBV3-1 (or the pseudogene TRBV3-2) to TRBJ1-5; 11 nucleotides line up with TRBD1. CDR1 and CDR2 (germline): LGHDT, YNNKEL (reference sequence). The CDR3 has 16 amino acids. V lost 3 bases, J lost 4 bases, and 5 bases stayed unmatched. The CDR3 reads CASSQAGTGGNQPQHF. The CDR3 DNA reads as TGTGCCAGCAGCCAGGCCGGGACAGGGGGGAATCAGCCCCAGCATTTT.

This chain connects TRBV6-5 to TRBJ1-1; D unclear. The CDR3 is 15 amino acids. Germline loops: CDR1 MNHEY, CDR2 SVGAGI. V dropped 0 bases and J dropped 4 bases, with 12 bases sitting between them. The CDR3 spells CASSYSTGLGTEAFF. CDR3 bases: TGTGCCAGCAGTTACTCGACTGGGTTGGGCACTGAAGCTTTCTTT.

The V call is TRBV27, the J call TRBJ1-6, with a possible D match to TRBD1 (5 bases). Germline V gene data show CDR1 as MNHEY and CDR2 as SMNVEV (reference sequence). The CDR3 length is 15 residues. The V gene lost 6 bases and the J gene lost 4 bases, with 13 bases spanning the gap. The CDR3 nucleotides are TGTGCCAGCAGGCTTGGGGGTCTTTATAATTCACCCCTCCACTTT. As protein: CASRLGGLYNSPLHF.